The source of this T cell receptor (beta chain) is a study of cytomegalovirus exposure and HLA in healthy donors. Study results and limitations: The authors confirmed in vitro that a few CMV-associated chains were specific for CMV antigens. Later on, an analysis found that several of the most significant clusters appeared to be linked to common viral pathogens, which included parvovirus B19. For TCR beta chains, V- and J-gene trimming was later linked to a missense DCLRE1C variant.

The CDR3 runs 15 residues. The J segment lost 2 bases and the V segment lost 4 bases, leaving 5 bases of the junction unmatched. The germline V gene has CDR1 SGHDT and CDR2 YYEEEE. Regarding this clone: What it binds is unknown.

PCR was performed using 60 Vbeta and 13 Jbeta primers. Measured with immunoSEQ multiplex PCR; TCRdb has only the in-frame clones, and not every one. This table has about 200,000 clones, 79% appearing once. The source material was PBMCs. The sequence derives from a man aged 50 to 59 in good health and CMV-seronegative. The chain combines TRBV5-6 with TRBJ2-1; 8 bases map to TRBD1. The CDR3 nucleotides are TGTGCCAGCAGCCCGTCGGGACAGGCCTACAATGAGCAGTTCTTC. This translates into CASSPSGQAYNEQFF.